This T cell receptor (beta chain) was sequenced in a study of blood T cell repertoires in COVID-19. Study background: PBMCs, B-cell-depleted T cells, or T cells were the source of the cDNA or gDNA that made up the material.

Libraries were prepared by immunoSEQ multiplex PCR; TCRdb keeps only in-frame clonotypes and omits some of them. The table records some 240,000 clones, roughly 79% of them present only once. This clone is a singleton in its sample. Deletions cut 8 bases from V and 3 bases from J, with 11 bases between. Germline lookup yields CDR1 SNHLY and CDR2 FYNNEI. CDR3 length: 13 amino acids. The sequence was obtained from a woman older than 75 with COVID-19, enrolled during active disease. Sequenced input: peripheral blood. The chain couples TRBV2 to TRBJ1-5; D might be TRBD1 (5 bases). CDR3 sequence: CASGRDYNQPQHF. The CDR3 DNA sequence: TGTGCCAGCGGAAGGGACTACAATCAGCCCCAGCATTTT. Supplemented by reference TRBV2 and TRBJ1-5, the full variable domain reads EPEVTQTPSHQVTQMGQEVILRCVPISNHLYFYWYRQILGQKVEFLVSFYNNEISEKSEIFDDQFSVERPDGSNFTLKIRSTKLEDSAMYFCASGRDYNQPQHFGDGTRLSIL.